This entry is about one T cell receptor (beta chain). Its antigen is not identified. These data come from a study of cytomegalovirus exposure and HLA in healthy donors. Notes on the study in general: A previous analysis found most TCR beta V segments productive roughly 87% or roughly 30% of the time.

Germline CDR1 MNHEY, CDR2 SVGAGI. V was shortened by 10 bases and J by 1 base, with 10 bases between the two germline ends. The CDR3 runs to 12 residues. The PCR employed 60 Vbeta primers together with 13 Jbeta primers. Profiling relied on immunoSEQ multiplex PCR, and the TCRdb table lists in-frame clones only, not all of them. The sample lists about 130,000 clones, less than 85% occurring once. The sequencing sample was made of PBMCs. The clonotype originates from a man younger than 30 in good health and CMV-seropositive. The V and J genes are TRBV6-5 and TRBJ1-1, with D possibly TRBD1 on 5 matching bases. The CDR3 loop is CATNGGNTEAFF. The CDR3 DNA sequence: TGTGCCACCAACGGGGGGAACACTGAAGCTTTCTTT.